This section outlines one T cell receptor beta chain sequence together with its context. Its antigen is unidentified. This sample was taken from a study of graft-versus-host responses after intestinal transplantation. Study at large: Multivisceral, liver-intestinal, or isolated intestinal grafts went to recipients. Tacrolimus plus steroids were given to all recipients for around three years, preceded by anti-thymocyte globulin induction. General observations from the study: Recipient marrow showed GvH clones, some seen first in ileum or blood.

V was pared by 5 bases and J by 0 bases, with 11 bases between. The length of the CDR3 is 15 residues. Germline-derived CDR1 and CDR2 are LNHDA and SQIVND (reference sequence). The protocol was immunoSEQ multiplex PCR, while the TCRdb copy is restricted to in-frame clones and leaves out a portion. This repertoire shows about 98,000 clones, 86% found once; its top ten account for 1.4% to 1.5%. Source: PBMCs, taken 255 days after intestinal transplant. The TCR comes from a human patient who received an intestinal transplant, so some T cells may come from the graft donor. V gene TRBV19 combines with J gene TRBJ1-5; D is undetermined. The CDR3 protein is CASSPDGDSNQPQHF. The CDR3 region has the DNA TGTGCCAGTAGTCCAGACGGAGATAGCAATCAGCCCCAGCATTTT.